These 29 T cell receptor beta chains were all obtained from the same sample, sequenced in a study of blood T cell repertoires in COVID-19. Repertoires were generated with immunoSEQ multiplex PCR, while TCRdb's copy carries only in-frame clones and drops some. Among about 160,000 clones listed, around 84% were seen once. The material sequenced was PBMCs or T cells enriched from blood (not recorded which). These receptors all stem from a man between 40 and 49 years old who had recovered from COVID-19.

This chain connects TRBV10-3 to TRBJ2-5; 13 nucleotides align to TRBD2. The CDR3 has 16 residues. Germline-derived CDR1 and CDR2 are ENHRY and SYGVKD. The V and J ends lost 6 bases and 1 base, in that order; junction bases with no gene match: 5. The CDR3 spells CAISLTSGGAQETQYF. CDR3 DNA sequence: TGTGCCATCAGCCTCACTAGCGGGGGGGCCCAAGAGACCCAGTACTTC.

V is TRBV2 and J is TRBJ1-6; 8 bases fit TRBD1. The CDR3 covers 13 residues. Germline CDR1 SNHLY, CDR2 FYNNEI. Trimming at V came to 8 bases and at J to 6 bases, leaving 3 bases not matched to a gene. DNA for the CDR3: TGTGCCAGCCTAGGACAGGGTAATTCACCCCTCCACTTT. It yields the protein CASLGQGNSPLHF. Looking up the rest from reference TRBV2 and TRBJ1-6 gives the full variable domain: EPEVTQTPSHQVTQMGQEVILRCVPISNHLYFYWYRQILGQKVEFLVSFYNNEISEKSEIFDDQFSVERPDGSNFTLKIRSTKLEDSAMYFCASLGQGNSPLHFGNGTRLTVT.

The rearrangement uses TRBV6-4 and TRBJ2-1, with D maybe TRBD1 (6 bases). Germline assignment: CDR1 MRHNA and CDR2 SNTAGT. V lost 8 bases and J 4 bases, leaving 15 bases between the germline ends. This CDR3 region has 14 residues. Here the CDR3 reads CASSQGNKYNEQFF. In nucleotides, the CDR3 is TGTGCCAGCTCACAGGGTAATAAGTACAATGAGCAGTTCTTC.

J is TRBJ2-1 and V is TRBV5-5; TRBD2 matches at 11 bases. With V trimmed by 3 bases and J by 4 bases, 6 bases remained unmatched. Germline V gene data show CDR1 as SGHKS and CDR2 as YYEKEE (reference sequence). The CDR3 consists of 16 residues. The CDR3 sequence is CASSSGLAGLYNEQFF. CDR3 sequence (DNA): TGTGCCAGCAGCTCAGGACTAGCGGGTCTTTACAATGAGCAGTTCTTC.

The chain joins TRBV15 to TRBJ2-5, with 8 bases matching TRBD2. The CDR3 consists of 15 residues. Per germline, CDR1 LNHNV and CDR2 YYDKDF (reference sequence). Losses at the gene ends were 3 bases for V and 5 bases for J; bases not matched to a gene: 8. The CDR3 nucleotides are TGTGCCACCAGCAGGGATATAGCGGGGCGGGAGACCCAGTACTTC. Translation: CATSRDIAGRETQYF.

This clone was recorded at least ten times. V is TRBV15 and J is TRBJ2-6, with D perhaps TRBD2 (5 bases). In germline, CDR1 is LNHNV, CDR2 YYDKDF (reference sequence). This CDR3 spans 18 amino acids. Trimming took off 0 bases at V and 2 bases at J, with 14 bases between the two ends. The CDR3: CATSRESSVGTGANVLTF. CDR3 DNA: TGTGCCACCAGCAGAGAGAGTAGCGTGGGTACTGGGGCCAACGTCCTGACTTTC.

The chain recombines TRBV5-5 with TRBJ1-5; TRBD1 matches 11 bases. Germline V gene sequence: CDR1 SGHKS, CDR2 YYEKEE (reference sequence). This CDR3 has 16 amino acids. V shed 3 bases, J shed 6 bases, and the junction held 8 bases outside the gene matches. CDR3: CASSWRTGGFGQPQHF. CDR3 DNA sequence: TGTGCCAGCAGCTGGAGGACAGGGGGCTTTGGTCAGCCCCAGCATTTT.

This chain uses TRBV10-1 with TRBJ2-5; the D gene is possibly TRBD2 (5 bases). This CDR3 contains 13 residues. Per germline, CDR1 WNHNN and CDR2 SYGVQD (reference sequence). Deletions cut 2 bases from V and 2 bases from J, with 6 bases between. The CDR3 coding sequence is TGCGCCAGCAGTGAGGAGGGTCAAGAGACCCAGTACTTC. As protein: CASSEEGQETQYF.

The gene calls are TRBV30 and TRBJ2-2; 10 bases match TRBD2. The germline gives CDR1 GTSNPN, CDR2 SVGIG (reference sequence). With 2 bases clipped from V and 7 bases from J, the junction kept 10 bases outside the gene matches. The CDR3 covers 16 residues. Written as DNA, the CDR3 is TGTGCCTGGAGTCCCCTCGAGCGGGGGGGCCTCGGGGAGCTGTTTTTT. Amino acid sequence: CAWSPLERGGLGELFF.

The chain couples TRBV7-2 to TRBJ2-1; D is undetermined. Germline V CDR1 and CDR2: SGHTA, FQGNSA. With 3 bases removed from V and 0 bases from J, the gap between germline ends came to 6 bases. CDR3 length: 14 amino acids. CDR3 protein: CASSFLSSYNEQFF. CDR3 DNA: TGTGCCAGCAGCTTTTTGAGCTCCTACAATGAGCAGTTCTTC.

V gene TRBV4-1 combines with J gene TRBJ2-5; 10 nucleotides align to TRBD2. The CDR3 contains 16 residues. CDR1 and CDR2 from the germline V gene are MGHRA and YSYEKL. The V segment lost 4 bases and the J segment 1 base; nucleotides outside the gene matches: 6. The CDR3 here is CASSPGLAILQETQYF. The DNA for the CDR3 is TGCGCCAGCAGCCCGGGACTAGCGATCCTCCAAGAGACCCAGTACTTC.

A single count supports this clone. The rearrangement uses TRBV28 and TRBJ1-5, with D perhaps matching TRBD1 (5 bases). From germline, CDR1 is MDHEN and CDR2 SYDVKM. The CDR3 is 16 amino acids. Trimming took off 7 bases at V and 0 bases at J, with 16 bases between the two ends. The CDR3 spells CASTLRGGYSNQPQHF. The CDR3 coding sequence is TGTGCCAGCACCCTCCGGGGGGGGTATAGCAATCAGCCCCAGCATTTT. Filled out from reference TRBV28 and TRBJ1-5, the complete variable domain reads DVKVTQSSRYLVKRTGEKVFLECVQDMDHENMFWYRQDPGLGLRLIYFSYDVKMKEKGDIPEGYSVSREKKERFSLILESASTNQTSMYLCASTLRGGYSNQPQHFGDGTRLSIL.

V gene TRBV11-3 combines with J gene TRBJ1-3; no definite D call. The germline V gene has CDR1 SGHNT and CDR2 YENEEA. This CDR3 region has 15 residues. Between the trimmed V and J ends, which lost 6 bases and 0 bases, there was a span of 12 bases. The CDR3 sequence: CASRVDGSSGNTIYF. The CDR3 DNA is TGTGCCAGCAGGGTTGACGGGAGCTCTGGAAACACCATATATTTT.

The V gene is TRBV15, the J gene TRBJ2-7; D remains ambiguous. This CDR3 comprises 15 residues. The germline V gene has CDR1 LNHNV and CDR2 YYDKDF (reference sequence). Trimming took 0 bases from V and 0 from J, leaving 9 bases between them. The CDR3 nucleotides read TGTGCCACCAGCAGAGATACCGATAGCTCCTACGAGCAGTACTTC. It yields the protein CATSRDTDSSYEQYF.

The chain links TRBV7-9 to TRBJ2-1, with 11 bases lining up with TRBD1. CDR3 length: 14 amino acids. Germline values: CDR1 SEHNR, CDR2 FQNEAQ (reference sequence). With 5 bases clipped from V and 6 bases from J, the junction kept 3 bases outside the gene matches. CDR3 DNA sequence: TGTGCCAGCAGCCTGGGACAGGGGGTCAATGAGCAGTTCTTC. Translated, it gives CASSLGQGVNEQFF.

The chain uses TRBV18 and TRBJ1-2; TRBD1 aligns across 12 bases. The CDR3 loop spans 17 amino acids. Per germline, CDR1 KGHSH and CDR2 LQKENI. V lost 1 base, J lost 6 bases, and 9 bases stayed unmatched. CDR3 sequence (DNA): TGTGCCAGCTCACCACTTCTACCGGGACAGGGGGCTGATGGCTACACCTTC. It translates to CASSPLLPGQGADGYTF.

The V gene is TRBV5-1, the J gene TRBJ2-3, with TRBD1 identical over 8 bases. V lost 4 bases, J lost 5 bases, and 6 bases stayed unmatched. The CDR3 is 14 residues long. Germline CDR1 reads SGHRS; CDR2 reads YFSETQ. CDR3 loop: CASSMRTGQDTQYF. The DNA for the CDR3 is TGCGCCAGCAGCATGAGGACAGGGCAAGATACGCAGTATTTT.

The chain employs TRBV27 and TRBJ1-5; 10 positions match TRBD1. Germline CDR1 MNHEY, CDR2 SMNVEV (reference sequence). This CDR3 has 17 residues. V lost 2 bases, J lost 5 bases, and 9 bases stayed unmatched. CDR3 bases: TGTGCCAGCAGTTTAGCGACAGGGGGCTCAACTCATCAGCCCCAGCATTTT. It encodes CASSLATGGSTHQPQHF.

The chain joins TRBV25-1 to TRBJ2-1, with 9 bases fitting TRBD1. V lost 2 bases to trimming and J lost 7 bases; unmatched junction nucleotides: 9. The CDR3 runs 16 residues. Per germline, CDR1 MGHDK and CDR2 SYGVNS. The CDR3 DNA is TGTGCCAGCAGTGAAACAGGGGGCGCAAGGAGGAATGAGCAGTTCTTC. Amino acids: CASSETGGARRNEQFF.

This clone was seen ten or more times. The CDR3 DNA is TGTGCCAGCAGCGCCGGGACTACCTACGAGCAGTACTTC. This sequence encodes CASSAGTTYEQYF. The genes are TRBV6-5 and TRBJ2-7, with 7 nucleotides matching TRBD2. The V gene's germline CDR1 is MNHEY and CDR2 SVGAGI. J lost 2 bases, V lost 6 bases, and 4 bases had no gene match. The CDR3 covers 13 residues.

This CDR3 reads CAIRVDTEAFF. The CDR3 region has the DNA TGTGCCATCCGGGTGGATACTGAAGCTTTCTTT. V gene TRBV10-3 combines with J gene TRBJ1-1; D remains unclear. CDR1 and CDR2 from the germline V gene are ENHRY and SYGVKD. Trimming shortened V by 8 bases and J by 5 bases, and 9 bases separated the two germline ends. This CDR3 has 11 residues.

The genes are TRBV19 and TRBJ1-2, with unresolved D. The CDR3 contains 15 residues. V was clipped by 2 bases and J by 4 bases, with 14 bases between them. CDR1 is LNHDA, CDR2 SQIVND, per germline (reference sequence). In DNA form, the CDR3 reads TGTGCCAGTAGTATAACGCCGAAAGGCGGCTATGGCTACACCTTC. It encodes CASSITPKGGYGYTF.

The chain joins TRBV6-5 to TRBJ2-7; D unclear. This CDR3 is 13 amino acids long. Trimming shortened V by 4 bases and J by 4 bases, and 11 bases separated the two germline ends. Germline V gene lookup returns CDR1 MNHEY and CDR2 SVGAGI. The DNA of the CDR3 is TGTGCCAGCAGTTTGACTGTGAGGTACGAGCAGTACTTC. It is translated as CASSLTVRYEQYF.

The rearrangement uses TRBV6-5 and TRBJ1-5; TRBD1 might be the D (6 bases). Between the trimmed V and J ends, which lost 8 bases and 0 bases, there was a span of 14 bases. The germline V gene encodes CDR1 MNHEY and CDR2 SVGAGI. The CDR3 extends over 15 amino acids. DNA of the CDR3: TGTGCCAGCCTCAACAGGGCAAATAGCAATCAGCCCCAGCATTTT. This encodes CASLNRANSNQPQHF.

This chain uses TRBV27 with TRBJ1-6; TRBD1 agrees at 7 bases. Germline CDR1 reads MNHEY; CDR2 reads SMNVEV (reference sequence). V was pared by 7 bases and J by 5 bases, with 17 bases of the junction left unmatched. The CDR3 sequence is 18 residues long. Here the CDR3 reads CASNNWDFTGTDNSPLHF. In nucleotides, the CDR3 is TGTGCCAGCAATAATTGGGACTTTACCGGGACAGATAATTCACCCCTCCACTTT.

This clone was picked up many times. The CDR3, as DNA: TGTGCCATCAGACAGACCTACGAGCAGTACTTC. Protein product: CAIRQTYEQYF. The chain joins TRBV10-3 to TRBJ2-7; D is undetermined. The CDR3 sequence is 11 residues long. CDR1 ENHRY and CDR2 SYGVKD come from the germline V gene. V was shortened by 6 bases and J by 2 bases, with 5 bases between the two germline ends.

The chain uses TRBV6-4 and TRBJ1-2; D unclear. Germline-derived CDR1 and CDR2 are MRHNA and SNTAGT. V was trimmed by 2 bases and J by 5 bases, leaving 15 bases between them. The CDR3 extends over 15 amino acids. The CDR3 loop is CASSDEAFGPYGYTF. In DNA form, the CDR3 reads TGTGCCAGCAGTGACGAGGCCTTCGGTCCATATGGCTACACCTTC.

V and J are TRBV24-1 and TRBJ1-2; D ambiguous. V dropped 5 bases and J dropped 8 bases, with 11 bases sitting between them. This CDR3 spans 12 amino acids. Germline assignment: CDR1 KGHDR and CDR2 SFDVKD. CDR3 region: CATSVDTGGYTF. Written as DNA, the CDR3 is TGTGCCACCAGTGTAGACACGGGGGGCTACACCTTC.

V usage is TRBV9 and J usage is TRBJ1-3; D is uncertain. V was pared by 0 bases and J by 0 bases, with 7 bases between. The CDR3 has 15 amino acids. The germline gives CDR1 SGDLS, CDR2 YYNGEE. The CDR3 nucleotides read TGTGCCAGCAGCGTAGACCTCTACTCTGGAAACACCATATATTTT. Translated, it gives CASSVDLYSGNTIYF.